The 17 T cell receptor beta chains given below trace back to one sample, sequenced in a study of blood T cell repertoires in COVID-19. Measured with immunoSEQ multiplex PCR; TCRdb has only the in-frame clones, and not every one. This table holds fewer than 50,000 clones, 80% found once. Sequencing was done on a sample of peripheral blood. These TCRs come from a man older than 75 with active or convalescent COVID-19.

V and J are TRBV27 and TRBJ2-7; D perhaps matches TRBD2 (6 bases). V lost 8 bases to trimming and J lost 3 bases, with 17 bases between them. The CDR3 covers 14 residues. Germline V lookup: CDR1 MNHEY, CDR2 SMNVEV (reference sequence). The CDR3 region has the DNA TGTGCCAGCGGGGAAAGCGGGCGGGGCTACGAGCAGTACTTC. Amino acid sequence: CASGESGRGYEQYF.

The chain carries TRBV11-2 and TRBJ2-3; a weak D match, TRBD1 (5 bases). Trimming cost V 0 bases and J 9 bases, with 10 bases left between them. The germline V gene encodes CDR1 SGHAT and CDR2 FQNNGV. CDR3 length equals 13 residues. The CDR3 reads CASSLDQGDTQYF. The DNA for the CDR3 is TGTGCCAGCAGCTTAGATCAGGGTGACACGCAGTATTTT.

The CDR3, as DNA: TGTGCCAGCTCACCTTCTACAGGGGATAGTGAAAAACTGTTTTTT. This codes for CASSPSTGDSEKLFF. The chain uses TRBV18 and TRBJ1-4; 7 positions match TRBD1. The CDR3 consists of 15 residues. V shed 3 bases and J 7 bases; nucleotides not matched to a gene: 8. The germline V gene has CDR1 KGHSH and CDR2 LQKENI.

The chain employs TRBV11-2 and TRBJ2-7; 8 positions agree with TRBD1. V lost 0 bases and J lost 3; bases outside the gene matches: 4. CDR1 SGHAT and CDR2 FQNNGV come from the germline V gene. This CDR3 comprises 15 residues. The CDR3 protein is CASSLDGGTGYEQYF. Here the CDR3 DNA reads TGTGCCAGCAGCTTAGATGGAGGGACAGGCTACGAGCAGTACTTC.

The J gene is TRBJ1-1, the V gene TRBV11-3; D is ambiguous. The CDR3 has 13 residues. Trimming removed 5 bases from V and 1 base from J, with 8 bases in between. Per germline, CDR1 SGHNT and CDR2 YENEEA. Here the CDR3 DNA reads TGTGCCAGCAGCCAGGCATGGAACACTGAAGCTTTCTTT. Translating gives CASSQAWNTEAFF.

This sequence joins TRBV11-1 and TRBJ1-2, with 7 bases fitting TRBD1. CDR1 and CDR2 (germline): SGHAT, FQDESV (reference sequence). This CDR3 is built from 13 residues. The V segment lost 5 bases and the J segment 7 bases; nucleotides outside the gene matches: 7. The chain's CDR3 is CASSLLTGFGYTF. Here the CDR3 DNA reads TGTGCCAGCAGCCTACTGACAGGGTTTGGCTACACCTTC.

The chain employs TRBV9 and TRBJ1-1; no definite D call. Germline V lookup: CDR1 SGDLS, CDR2 YYNGEE. The CDR3 runs 12 residues. V shed 0 bases and J shed 5 bases, with 5 bases lying between them. The CDR3 nucleotides read TGTGCCAGCAGCGTAGGAGGGACTGAAGCTTTCTTT. This sequence encodes CASSVGGTEAFF.

The rearrangement uses TRBV27 and TRBJ1-6; maybe TRBD1 (6 bases). The germline CDR1 and CDR2 sequences are MNHEY and SMNVEV (reference sequence). This CDR3 comprises 15 residues. V was cut by 6 bases and J by 12 bases, with 21 bases left in between. The CDR3 loop reads CASRREDRPLGPLHF. The CDR3 DNA reads as TGTGCCAGCAGACGGGAAGACAGGCCCTTGGGACCCCTCCACTTT.

There are a few counts of this clone. This sequence joins TRBV7-8 and TRBJ1-5, with D uncertain. Deletions cut 1 base from V and 1 base from J, with 11 bases between. Germline CDR1 is SGHVS and CDR2 is FQNEAQ. The CDR3 has 16 amino acids. The CDR3 nucleotides are TGTGCCAGCAGCTTAGATCCGGTAAGAAGCAATCAGCCCCAGCATTTT. This translates into CASSLDPVRSNQPQHF.

The chain carries TRBV5-4 and TRBJ1-6; TRBD1 agrees at 9 bases. J lost 8 bases, V lost 4 bases, and 4 bases had no gene match. There are 14 residues in the CDR3. Germline assignment: CDR1 SGHNT and CDR2 YYREEE (reference sequence). CDR3 loop: CASSADRGYSPLHF. As DNA, the CDR3 is TGTGCCAGCAGCGCGGACAGGGGATATTCACCCCTCCACTTT.

The rearrangement links TRBV11-2 to TRBJ1-1, with 7 bases aligning to TRBD1. The CDR3 covers 14 residues. Germline loops: CDR1 SGHAT, CDR2 FQNNGV. Trimming cost V 5 bases and J 6 bases; bases outside gene matches: 9. The CDR3 region is CASSPQTGLAEAFF. CDR3 sequence (DNA): TGTGCCAGCAGCCCACAGACAGGGCTGGCTGAAGCTTTCTTT.

This chain uses TRBV5-4 with TRBJ2-1, with 10 bases matching TRBD2. The CDR3 sequence is 16 residues long. CDR1 and CDR2 from the germline V gene are SGHNT and YYREEE (reference sequence). J lost 5 bases, V lost 0 bases, and 5 bases had no gene match. The CDR3 DNA sequence: TGTGCCAGCAGCTTGGGGGGACTAGCGAGAGACAATGAGCAGTTCTTC. Protein sequence: CASSLGGLARDNEQFF.

This clone came up once. The genes are TRBV3-1 (or the pseudogene TRBV3-2) and TRBJ2-3; D not resolved. CDR3 size: 13 residues. CDR1 is LGHDT, CDR2 YNNKEL, per germline (reference sequence). With 4 bases removed from V and 6 bases from J, the gap between germline ends came to 11 bases. The CDR3 DNA sequence: TGTGCCAGCAGCCCGAATTCTCGGGATACGCAGTATTTT. As protein: CASSPNSRDTQYF.

This clone was detected only a few times. The rearrangement uses TRBV6-1 and TRBJ1-2; 9 bases map to TRBD1. Germline values: CDR1 MNHNS, CDR2 SASEGT. J gave up 7 bases and V 2 bases, and 20 bases lay outside the gene matches. The CDR3 is 19 residues long. The CDR3 sequence is CASSEPPPWHQQGARGYTF. CDR3 bases: TGTGCCAGCAGTGAACCACCACCCTGGCACCAACAGGGGGCACGTGGCTACACCTTC.

The chain links TRBV30 to TRBJ2-7; TRBD1 is a possible D gene (5 bases). The CDR3 extends over 13 amino acids. Per germline, CDR1 GTSNPN and CDR2 SVGIG (reference sequence). The V and J ends lost 0 bases and 6 bases respectively, with 12 bases between them. CDR3 DNA: TGTGCCTGGAGTGTACAAGGACACGCCGAGCAGTACTTC. Translation gives CAWSVQGHAEQYF.

A few counts support this clone. This sequence joins TRBV18 and TRBJ1-5; maybe TRBD1 (5 bases). Trimming stripped 3 bases from V and 11 bases from J, with 11 bases between. The V gene's germline CDR1 is KGHSH and CDR2 LQKENI. This CDR3 has 12 residues. CDR3 nucleotide sequence: TGTGCCAGCTCACCCAGCCAGGGATCCCAGCATTTT. It is translated as CASSPSQGSQHF. Filled out from reference TRBV18 and TRBJ1-5, the complete variable domain reads NAGVMQNPRHLVRRRGQEARLRCSPMKGHSHVYWYRQLPEEGLKFMVYLQKENIIDESGMPKERFSAEFPKEGPSILRIQQVVRGDSAAYFCASSPSQGSQHFGDGTRLSIL.

The J gene is TRBJ2-2, the V gene TRBV11-1; 9 nucleotides agree with TRBD1. Trimming at V came to 4 bases and at J to 4 bases, leaving 4 bases not matched to a gene. The CDR3 totals 15 residues. Germline CDR1 SGHAT, CDR2 FQDESV (reference sequence). CDR3 in amino acids: CASSSGQGATGELFF. CDR3 nucleotides: TGTGCCAGCAGCTCGGGACAGGGAGCCACCGGGGAGCTGTTTTTT.